Below, 7 T cell receptor beta chains from the same sample are listed, as sequenced in a study of glioma-infiltrating T cells after dendritic cell vaccination. Only in-frame clones appear in the TCRdb table, and some are missing; sequencing was by immunoSEQ multiplex PCR. The table has roughly 100,000 clones, roughly 76% seen once; the top ten hold roughly 12%. Material: blood, obtained before dendritic cell vaccination. Every receptor here comes from a human donor with glioblastoma.

This rearrangement joins TRBV2 to TRBJ1-2; D unresolved. The CDR3 runs 11 residues. Trimming pared 10 bases from V and 8 bases from J, leaving 14 bases between. CDR1 SNHLY and CDR2 FYNNEI come from the germline V gene. Here the CDR3 reads CATREPGGYTF. The CDR3 DNA reads TGTGCCACTAGGGAGCCGGGGGGCTACACCTTC.

V gene TRBV10-3 combines with J gene TRBJ2-7; TRBD1 agrees at 11 bases. This CDR3 contains 14 residues. In germline, CDR1 is ENHRY, CDR2 SYGVKD. The V segment lost 11 bases and the J segment 0 bases; nucleotides outside the gene matches: 6. This CDR3 reads CAARGTGGSYEQYF. The CDR3 bases are TGTGCCGCGAGGGGGACAGGGGGCTCCTACGAGCAGTACTTC.

The chain couples TRBV11-1 to TRBJ2-7; D might be TRBD1 (5 bases). The CDR3 has 14 residues. V lost 2 bases and J 5 bases, leaving 13 bases between the germline ends. Per germline, CDR1 SGHAT and CDR2 FQDESV (reference sequence). The CDR3 protein is CASSLPGGADEQYF. CDR3 bases: TGTGCCAGCAGCTTACCAGGTGGGGCGGACGAGCAGTACTTC. Supplemented by reference TRBV11-1 and TRBJ2-7, the full variable domain reads EAEVAQSPRYKITEKSQAVAFWCDPISGHATLYWYRQILGQGPELLVQFQDESVVDDSQLPKDRFSAERLKGVDSTLKIQPAELGDSAMYLCASSLPGGADEQYFGPGTRLTVT.

This clone was seen only a few times. This chain uses TRBV19 with TRBJ1-1, with a possible D match to TRBD1 (5 bases). With 2 bases removed from V and 6 bases from J, the gap between germline ends came to 13 bases. Germline V gene lookup returns CDR1 LNHDA and CDR2 SQIVND (reference sequence). CDR3 size: 14 residues. This chain's CDR3 is CASSISQGSAEAFF. The CDR3 DNA reads as TGTGCCAGTAGTATATCTCAGGGTTCAGCTGAAGCTTTCTTT.

The chain has TRBV15 and TRBJ1-5, with TRBD1 matching 8 bases. The CDR3 is made up of 17 amino acids. V trimming: 0 bases; J trimming: 6 bases; junction bases outside the gene matches: 10. Germline CDR1 reads LNHNV; CDR2 reads YYDKDF (reference sequence). The CDR3: CATSRDRGAGGSQPQHF. The CDR3 bases are TGTGCCACCAGCAGAGATAGGGGCGCAGGGGGCAGTCAGCCCCAGCATTTT. Variable domain in full (rest from reference TRBV15 and TRBJ1-5): DAMVIQNPRYQVTQFGKPVTLSCSQTLNHNVMYWYQQKSSQAPKLLFHYYDKDFNNEADTPDNFQSRRPNTSFCFLDIRSPGLGDTAMYLCATSRDRGAGGSQPQHFGDGTRLSIL.

This chain connects TRBV5-6 to TRBJ2-7; D uncertain. V dropped 0 bases and J dropped 6 bases, with 4 bases sitting between them. CDR1 and CDR2 from the germline V gene are SGHDT and YYEEEE. CDR3 length equals 11 residues. CDR3 sequence: CASSLAREQYF. The CDR3 nucleotides read TGTGCCAGCAGCTTGGCTCGCGAGCAGTACTTC.

The gene calls are TRBV19 and TRBJ2-5; a possible D gene is TRBD1 (6 bases). The end of the DNA aligns better with TRBJ2-7, so the J call may be wrong. From germline, CDR1 is LNHDA and CDR2 SQIVND (reference sequence). This CDR3 comprises 14 residues. Here the CDR3 DNA reads TGTGCCAGTAGTATGGTGGGGGCCCTATACGAGCAGTACTTC. Translating gives CASSMVGALYEQYF.